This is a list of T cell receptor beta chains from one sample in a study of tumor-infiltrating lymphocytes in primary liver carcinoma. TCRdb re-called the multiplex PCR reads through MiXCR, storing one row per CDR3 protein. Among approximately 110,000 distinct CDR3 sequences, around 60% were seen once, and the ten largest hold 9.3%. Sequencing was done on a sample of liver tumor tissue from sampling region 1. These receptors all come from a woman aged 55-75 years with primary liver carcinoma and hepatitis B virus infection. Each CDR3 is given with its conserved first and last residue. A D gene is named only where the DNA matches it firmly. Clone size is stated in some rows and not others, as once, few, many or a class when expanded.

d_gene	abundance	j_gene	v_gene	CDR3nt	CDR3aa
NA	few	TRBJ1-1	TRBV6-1	TGTGCCAGCAGCTACGACAACGCTGAAGCTTTCTTC	CASSYDNAEAFF
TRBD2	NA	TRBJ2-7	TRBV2	TGTGCCAGCAGTGGGACTAGCCGGGAGCAGTACTTC	CASSGTSREQYF
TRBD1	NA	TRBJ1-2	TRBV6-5	TGTGCCAGCAGGGAGTCCCAGGGGGCGGGCACCTTC	CASRESQGAGTF
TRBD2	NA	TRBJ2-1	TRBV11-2	TGTGCCAGCAGCTGGACTAGCGGTGAGCAGTTCTTC	CASSWTSGEQFF
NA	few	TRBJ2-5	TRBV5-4	TGTGCCAGCAGGCGTGATGCCCAGCCGGGGACCCAGTACTTC	CASRRDAQPGTQYF
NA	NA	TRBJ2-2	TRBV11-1	TGCGCCGGCAGCTTAGGGCTAACCACCGGGGAGCTGTTTTTT	CAGSLGLTTGELFF
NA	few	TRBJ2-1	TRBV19	TGTGCCAGTAGTAGGGGAAGAGGGAATGAGCAGTTCTTC	CASSRGRGNEQFF
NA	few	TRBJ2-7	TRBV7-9	TGTGCCAGCAGCTTAGGGAACTCTGGAGAGGGCTACGAGCAGTACTTC	CASSLGNSGEGYEQYF
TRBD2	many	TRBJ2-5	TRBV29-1	TGCAGCGCTACCCTACCGGGAGGGCAAGAGACCCAGTACTTC	CSATLPGGQETQYF
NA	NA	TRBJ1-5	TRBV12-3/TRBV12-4	TGTGCCAGCAGTTTCTCCGGAGGCACAGGTACGCAGCATTTT	CASSFSGGTGTQHF
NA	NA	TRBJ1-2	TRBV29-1	TGTAACGTTGCCCGGGGGACGGACGCTCGCGGCTACACCTTC	CNVARGTDARGYTF
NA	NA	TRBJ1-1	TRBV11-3	TGTGTCAGCAGCCGACAGCGCACGGGAAGTGAAGTTTTCTTT	CVSSRQRTGSEVFF
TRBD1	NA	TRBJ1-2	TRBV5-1	TGCGCCAGCAGCCCGGACAGGGGGCGCGGCTACACCTTC	CASSPDRGRGYTF
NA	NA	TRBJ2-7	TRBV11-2	TGTGCCAGCAGCCCCGAACAGAGGGATTATGGAGAGCAGTACTTC	CASSPEQRDYGEQYF
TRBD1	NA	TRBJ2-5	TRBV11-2	TGTGCCAGCAGCGTGGGGACAGCGTTGGCCCTGTACTTC	CASSVGTALALYF
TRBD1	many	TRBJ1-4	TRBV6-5	TGTGCCAGCAGTCACTCCACGACAGGGAGGGTAAAACTGTTTTTT	CASSHSTTGRVKLFF
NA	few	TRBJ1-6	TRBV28	TGTGCCAGCACCCCCTATAATTCACCCCTCCACTTT	CASTPYNSPLHF
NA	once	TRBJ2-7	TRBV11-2	TGTGCCAGCAGCTCCGAGGCAATGGATGAGCAGTACTTC	CASSSEAMDEQYF
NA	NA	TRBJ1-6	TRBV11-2	TGTGCCAGCAACTTTTTTGGCCTGTACAACTCACCCCTCCACTTT	CASNFFGLYNSPLHF
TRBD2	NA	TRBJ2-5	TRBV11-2	TGTGCCAGCAGCTCCTTTGGACTAGCGGGAGGGTCGGAGCAAGAGACCAAGTACTTC	CASSSFGLAGGSEQETKYF
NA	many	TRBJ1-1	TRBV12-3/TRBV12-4	TGTGCCAGCAGTTTCGGGGGAAACACTGAAGCTTTCTTT	CASSFGGNTEAFF
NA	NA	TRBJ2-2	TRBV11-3	TGTGCCAGCAGTCCCCTGTGTTCAGGGGAGCTGTCTTTT	CASSPLCSGELSF
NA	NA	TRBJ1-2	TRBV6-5	TGTACCAGCAAAACATGGGGGAGTAGGGCATCGGGATATGGCTACACCTTC	CTSKTWGSRASGYGYTF
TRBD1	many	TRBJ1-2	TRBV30	TGTGCCTGGACAAAGCACAGGGGTGGCTACACCTTC	CAWTKHRGGYTF
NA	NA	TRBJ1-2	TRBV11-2	TGTGCCAGCAGGTACAGGAACTATGACTACACCTTC	CASRYRNYDYTF
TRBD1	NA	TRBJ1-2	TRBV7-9	TGTGCCAGCAGCTTAAGGCTATCAGGGACAGACGATGGCTACACCTTC	CASSLRLSGTDDGYTF
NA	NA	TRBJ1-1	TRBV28	TGTGCCAGCAGCCAGGGGAAGGAGAACGCTGAAGCTTTCTTT	CASSQGKENAEAFF
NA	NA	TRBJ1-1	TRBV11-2	TGTGTCAGCAGCTTAGGAGACGGGCGTACTGAAGCTTTCTTT	CVSSLGDGRTEAFF
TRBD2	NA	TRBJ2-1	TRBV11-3	TGTGCCAGCAGCTTAGAACGCGGGAGTTACAGTGAGCAGTTATTC	CASSLERGSYSEQLF
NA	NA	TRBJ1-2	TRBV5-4	TGTACCAGTAGTCCGGACCAGAACTATGGCTACACCTTC	CTSSPDQNYGYTF
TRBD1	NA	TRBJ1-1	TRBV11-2	TGTGCCAGCAGCTTTACCCGCGTGATGGCCAGGGGGCGTCCGGGTGAAGTTTTCTTT	CASSFTRVMARGRPGEVFF
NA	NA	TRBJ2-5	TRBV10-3	TGTGCTATCAGTGGTGGAGGTGGCCAAGAGACCCAGTACTTC	CAISGGGGQETQYF
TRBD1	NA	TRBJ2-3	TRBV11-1	TGTGCCAGCCGCCTCCGGGACAGGGGGTCAGATACGCGGTACTTT	CASRLRDRGSDTRYF
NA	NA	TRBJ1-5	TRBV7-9	TGTGCCAGCAGCCAGGATAGCAATCAGCCCAAGCATTTT	CASSQDSNQPKHF
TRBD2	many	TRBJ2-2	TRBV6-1	TGTGCCAGCACCCTGGGACTAGCGGGAGGTAGGACCGGGGAGCTGTTTTTT	CASTLGLAGGRTGELFF
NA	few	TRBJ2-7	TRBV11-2	TGTGCCAGCAGTTTAGTTGTGGTTGACTACGAGCAGTACTTC	CASSLVVVDYEQYF
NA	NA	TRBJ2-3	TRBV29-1	TGCAGCGTTGGTTGGAGTAACACAGATACGCAGTATTTT	CSVGWSNTDTQYF
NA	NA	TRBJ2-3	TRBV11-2	TGTGCCAGCAGCTTATGGGGGCTAACGTACGCGTCAGATACGCAGTATTTT	CASSLWGLTYASDTQYF
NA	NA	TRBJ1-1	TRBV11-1	TGTGCCATCAGCCTTTTTGACAAGGGGATCGCTGAAGCTTTCTTT	CAISLFDKGIAEAFF
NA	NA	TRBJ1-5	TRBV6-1	TGTGCAAGCAGGTACCTGACTAAGCCCCAGCATTTT	CASRYLTKPQHF
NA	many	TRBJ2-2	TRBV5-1	TGCGCCAGCAGCCCCCGGACCGATAACACCGGGGAGCTGTTTTTT	CASSPRTDNTGELFF
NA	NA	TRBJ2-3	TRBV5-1	TGCGCCAGCAGCTTGACCCGAAATACGCAGTATTTT	CASSLTRNTQYF
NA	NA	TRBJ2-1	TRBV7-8	TGTGCCAGCAGCTTAGCGGGTCTTGCCAATGAGCAGTTCTTC	CASSLAGLANEQFF
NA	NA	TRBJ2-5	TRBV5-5	TGTGCCAGCAGCTTTGGACTCATGAAAGAAGAGACACAGTACTTC	CASSFGLMKEETQYF
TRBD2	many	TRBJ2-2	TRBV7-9	TGTGCCAGCAGCTTAAGAGACGGGAGGGTAGACACCGGGGAGCTGTTTTTT	CASSLRDGRVDTGELFF
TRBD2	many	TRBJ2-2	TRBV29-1	TGCAGCGTTGAGTTTAGCGGGAGGGCGTACACCGGGGAGCTGTTTTTT	CSVEFSGRAYTGELFF
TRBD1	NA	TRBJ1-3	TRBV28	TGTGCCAGCGGGGGACAGGGCTTCGGAAACACCATATATTTT	CASGGQGFGNTIYF
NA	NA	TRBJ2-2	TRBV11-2	TGTGCCAGCAGCCTAGTAGGCAGGGGATTTGTCACCGGGGAGCTGTTTTTT	CASSLVGRGFVTGELFF
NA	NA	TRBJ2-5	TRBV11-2	TGTGCCAGCAGCCTATTTGTCGAGAGGACCCAGTACTTC	CASSLFVERTQYF
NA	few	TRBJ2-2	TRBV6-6	TGTGCCAGCAGTTATTTGAGGCGGAACACCGGGGAGCTGTTTTTT	CASSYLRRNTGELFF
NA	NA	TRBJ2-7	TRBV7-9	TGTGCCAGCAGCTTAGGGGGAAGTGAGCAGTACTTC	CASSLGGSEQYF
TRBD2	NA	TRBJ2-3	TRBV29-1	TGCAACGTTGAGGGACTTGCGGGAGTAGAAGATACGCAGTATTTT	CNVEGLAGVEDTQYF
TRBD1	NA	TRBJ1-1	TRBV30	TGTGCCTGTCAGGGACAGGTGAACACTGAAGCTTTCTTT	CACQGQVNTEAFF
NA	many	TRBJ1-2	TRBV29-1	TGCAGCGTTGAAGAACAGGCGGACTATGGCTACACCTTC	CSVEEQADYGYTF
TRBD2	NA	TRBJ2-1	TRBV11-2	TGTGCCAGCGGCTTCGCTAGGGGCGGGGGGCAGTTCTTC	CASGFARGGGQFF
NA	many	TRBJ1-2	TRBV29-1	TGCAGCGTCCGCTTAGGTGGCGGACTCTATGGCTACACCTTC	CSVRLGGGLYGYTF
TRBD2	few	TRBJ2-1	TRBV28	TGTGCCAGCAGACGGATAACTAGCGGGAACAATGAGCAGTTCTTC	CASRRITSGNNEQFF
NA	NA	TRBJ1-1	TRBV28	TGTGCCAGCGATTTGGGAGACAAATCTGAAGCTTTCTTT	CASDLGDKSEAFF
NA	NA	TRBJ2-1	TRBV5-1	TGCGCCGGCAACAGGGCCTCCTACAATGAGCAGTTCTTC	CAGNRASYNEQFF